This T cell receptor (beta chain) was identified during a study of early T cells in non-severe SARS-CoV-2 infection. Background on the study: RNA in bulk from unsorted whole blood was sequenced, and chains were unpaired.

TCRdb independently ran MiXCR on the 5' RACE reads; one entry per CDR3 protein. The sample contains about 60,000 distinct CDR3 sequences, approximately 11% of which appear only once. V gave up 0 bases and J gave up 3 bases; unmatched junction bases: 2. From germline, CDR1 is KGHSH and CDR2 LQKENI. This CDR3 contains 15 residues. V usage is TRBV18 and J usage is TRBJ1-5, with 7 bases aligning to TRBD1. The sequence derives from an adult who was a healthcare worker with PCR-confirmed SARS-CoV-2 infection or an uninfected control (not recorded which). Specimen: whole blood. The CDR3 sequence is CASSPPGTVNQPQHF. CDR3 bases: TGTGCCAGCTCACCACCCGGGACAGTCAATCAGCCCCAGCATTTT.